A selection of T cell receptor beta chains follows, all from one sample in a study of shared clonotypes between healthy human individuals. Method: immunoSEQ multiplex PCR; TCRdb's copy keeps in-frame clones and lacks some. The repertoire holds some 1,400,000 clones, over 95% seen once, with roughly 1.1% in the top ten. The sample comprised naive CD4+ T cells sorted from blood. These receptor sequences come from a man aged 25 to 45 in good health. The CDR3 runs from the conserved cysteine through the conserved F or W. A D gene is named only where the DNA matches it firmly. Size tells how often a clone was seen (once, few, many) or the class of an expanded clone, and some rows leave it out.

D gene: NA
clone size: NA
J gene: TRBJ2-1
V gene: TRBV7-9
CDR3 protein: CASSFNRVSDNEQFF
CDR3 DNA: TGTGCCAGCAGCTTCAACCGGGTATCGGACAATGAGCAGTTCTTC

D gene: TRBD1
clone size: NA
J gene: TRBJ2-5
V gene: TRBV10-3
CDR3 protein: CAIRGTGGKETQYF
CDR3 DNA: TGTGCCATCAGAGGGACAGGGGGCAAGGAGACCCAGTACTTC

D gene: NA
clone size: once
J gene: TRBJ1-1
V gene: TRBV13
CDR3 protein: CASSLPTNTEAFF
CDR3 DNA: TGTGCCAGCAGCTTACCAACGAACACTGAAGCTTTCTTT

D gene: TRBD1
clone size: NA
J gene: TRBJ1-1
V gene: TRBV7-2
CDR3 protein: CASSLESTGWGAFF
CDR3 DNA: TGTGCCAGCAGCTTAGAGTCGACAGGGTGGGGAGCTTTCTTT

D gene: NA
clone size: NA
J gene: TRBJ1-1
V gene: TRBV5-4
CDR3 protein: CASSAPGNTEAFF
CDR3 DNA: TGTGCCAGCAGCGCTCCAGGGAACACTGAAGCTTTCTTT

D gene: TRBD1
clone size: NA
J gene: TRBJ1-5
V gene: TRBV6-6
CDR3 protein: CASRPTSGTGIQPQHF
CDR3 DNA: TGTGCCAGCAGGCCGACTTCCGGGACAGGAATTCAGCCCCAGCATTTT

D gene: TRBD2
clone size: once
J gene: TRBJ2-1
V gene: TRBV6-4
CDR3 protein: CASSAKRAGVYEQFF
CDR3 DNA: TGTGCCAGCAGTGCCAAGAGGGCGGGAGTTTATGAGCAGTTCTTC

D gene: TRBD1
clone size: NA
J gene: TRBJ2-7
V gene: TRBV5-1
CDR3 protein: CASSIYSGTGSYEQYF
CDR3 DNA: TGCGCCAGCAGCATTTATTCCGGGACAGGTTCCTACGAGCAGTACTTC

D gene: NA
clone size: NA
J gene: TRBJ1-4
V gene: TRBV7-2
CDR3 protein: CASSSQVREKLFF
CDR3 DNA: TGTGCCAGCAGCTCACAGGTTAGAGAAAAACTGTTTTTT

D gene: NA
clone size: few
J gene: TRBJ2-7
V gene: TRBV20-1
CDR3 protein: CSARGGYEQYF
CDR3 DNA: TGCAGTGCTAGAGGGGGCTACGAGCAGTACTTC

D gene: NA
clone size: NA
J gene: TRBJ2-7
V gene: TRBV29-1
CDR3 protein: CSVSTILGYEQYF
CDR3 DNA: TGCAGCGTCTCAACGATATTAGGCTACGAGCAGTACTTC

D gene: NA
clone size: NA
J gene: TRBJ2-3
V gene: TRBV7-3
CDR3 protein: CASSPRGTDTQYF
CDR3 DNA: TGTGCCAGCTCCCCCAGGGGCACAGATACGCAGTATTTT

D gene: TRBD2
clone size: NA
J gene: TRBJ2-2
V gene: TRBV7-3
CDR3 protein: CASSTLAGGLTGELFF
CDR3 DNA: TGTGCCAGCAGTACGTTAGCGGGAGGGCTCACCGGGGAGCTGTTTTTT

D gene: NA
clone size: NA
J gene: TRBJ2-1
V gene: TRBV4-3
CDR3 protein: CASSAFYANEQFF
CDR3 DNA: TGCGCCAGCAGCGCCTTTTACGCCAATGAGCAGTTCTTC

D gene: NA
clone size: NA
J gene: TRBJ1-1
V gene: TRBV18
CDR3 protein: CASSPEAGATEAFF
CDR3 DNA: TGTGCCAGCTCACCAGAGGCGGGGGCCACTGAAGCTTTCTTT

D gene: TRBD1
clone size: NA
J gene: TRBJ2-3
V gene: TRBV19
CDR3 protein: CASSPGQNTDTQYF
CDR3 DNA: TGTGCCAGTTCTCCGGGACAGAACACAGATACGCAGTATTTT

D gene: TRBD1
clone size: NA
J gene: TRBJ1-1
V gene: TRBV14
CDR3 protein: CASSPWTGEGTEAFF
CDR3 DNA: TGTGCCAGCAGCCCCTGGACAGGGGAAGGGACTGAAGCTTTCTTT

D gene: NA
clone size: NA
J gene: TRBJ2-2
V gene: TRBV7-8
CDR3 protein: CASTESGTPSGELFF
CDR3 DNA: TGTGCCAGCACCGAATCCGGGACGCCGTCCGGGGAGCTGTTTTTT

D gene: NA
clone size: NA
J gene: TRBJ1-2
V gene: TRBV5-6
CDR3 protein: CASSLGTLTNYGYTF
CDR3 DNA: TGTGCCAGCAGCCTTGGGACACTTACTAACTATGGCTACACCTTC

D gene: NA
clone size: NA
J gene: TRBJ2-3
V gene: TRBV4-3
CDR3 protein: CASSRDWSTDTQYF
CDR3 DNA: TGCGCCAGCAGCCGAGACTGGTCCACAGATACGCAGTATTTT

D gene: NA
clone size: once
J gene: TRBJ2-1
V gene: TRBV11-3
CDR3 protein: CASSWTGYNEQFF
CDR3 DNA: TGTGCCAGCAGCTGGACTGGATACAATGAGCAGTTCTTC